These 22 T cell receptor beta chains were sequenced from one sample in a study of graft-versus-host responses after intestinal transplantation. Only in-frame clones appear in the TCRdb table, and some are missing; sequencing was by immunoSEQ multiplex PCR. The sample contains 17,000 or so clones, around two fifths of which appear only once. Co-plated with approximately 200,000 CFSE-labeled responder cells were approximately 200,000 irradiated, violet-dye-labeled stimulator cells. Sequenced here: alloreactive CD8+ T cells from a mixed lymphocyte reaction culture, sampled before intestinal transplant. Subset described: CFSE-low proliferating T cells sorted from roughly six-day pre-transplant mixed lymphocyte reaction (GvH or HvG direction). Every receptor here comes from a human patient who received an intestinal transplant.

The chain joins TRBV11-1 to TRBJ2-1; 12 positions agree with TRBD2. Germline CDR1 and CDR2: SGHAT and FQDESV (reference sequence). With 5 bases clipped from V and 1 base from J, the junction kept 3 bases outside the gene matches. The CDR3 length is 16 residues. The CDR3 DNA sequence: TGTGCCAGCAGCCAAACTAGCGGGAGGTCCTACAATGAGCAGTTCTTC. Encoded protein: CASSQTSGRSYNEQFF.

Only one count was recorded for this clone. The rearrangement joins TRBV4-1 to TRBJ2-1; D ambiguous. The CDR3 runs 16 residues. V lost 1 base, J lost 6 bases, and 16 bases lay in between. Germline V gives CDR1 MGHRA, CDR2 YSYEKL. The CDR3 sequence is CASSQVVGAGVNEQFF. As DNA, the CDR3 is TGCGCCAGCAGCCAAGTTGTAGGCGCAGGCGTCAATGAGCAGTTCTTC.

The sample holds one count of this clone. Other DNA sequences in the sample encode the same CDR3. J is TRBJ2-7 and V is TRBV6-1; D ambiguous. The V gene's germline CDR1 is MNHNS and CDR2 SASEGT. The CDR3 has 13 amino acids. V gave up 6 bases and J gave up 6 bases, with 15 bases separating them. CDR3 protein: CASSGGGPREQYF. The CDR3 DNA follows: TGTGCCAGCAGCGGTGGTGGCCCCCGCGAGCAGTACTTC.

The CDR3 DNA follows: TGTGCCAGCAGCTTAGTGGTCAATCCTACCTACAATGAGCAGTTCTTC. It yields the protein CASSLVVNPTYNEQFF. This chain uses TRBV7-6 with TRBJ2-1, with D unresolved. The V gene's germline CDR1 is SGHVS and CDR2 FNYEAQ. The V end lost 1 base, the J end lost 2 bases, and 12 bases lay between the germline ends. This CDR3 has 16 amino acids.

The gene calls are TRBV6-1 and TRBJ2-1; TRBD1 aligns across 12 bases. Per germline, CDR1 MNHNS and CDR2 SASEGT. V gave up 6 bases and J gave up 6 bases; unmatched junction bases: 6. There are 15 residues in the CDR3. Written as DNA, the CDR3 is TGTGCCAGCAGCCCGGGACAGGGGGCTTCCAATGAGCAGTTCTTC. Its translation: CASSPGQGASNEQFF.

V usage is TRBV5-8 and J usage is TRBJ2-1; D remains unclear. The V gene's germline CDR1 is SGHTS and CDR2 YDEGEE. The CDR3 runs 14 residues. Trimming cost V 6 bases and J 0 bases, with 10 bases left between them. Here the CDR3 DNA reads TGTGCCAGCACCCCCACGCGCTCCTACAATGAGCAGTTCTTC. Translating gives CASTPTRSYNEQFF.

V gene TRBV9 combines with J gene TRBJ2-5; 11 bases match TRBD2. This CDR3 region has 18 residues. V was clipped by 3 bases and J by 0 bases; unmatched bases: 10. In germline, CDR1 is SGDLS, CDR2 YYNGEE. The CDR3 region is CASSALGLAVTDQETQYF. CDR3 sequence (DNA): TGTGCCAGCAGCGCCCTGGGACTAGCGGTAACCGACCAAGAGACCCAGTACTTC.

This clone was seen a handful of times. This chain joins TRBV29-1 and TRBJ2-7; D remains unclear. Germline loops: CDR1 SQVTM, CDR2 ANQGSEA. Between the trimmed V and J ends, which lost 3 bases and 0 bases, there was a span of 6 bases. The CDR3 contains 12 residues. This CDR3 is CSVEESSYEQYF. Here the CDR3 DNA reads TGCAGCGTTGAGGAGAGCTCCTACGAGCAGTACTTC.

This clone has only a few counts. V gene TRBV7-9 combines with J gene TRBJ2-5; D unresolved. In germline, CDR1 is SEHNR, CDR2 FQNEAQ (reference sequence). The CDR3 is 11 amino acids. Deletions cut 4 bases from V and 7 bases from J, with 7 bases between. In DNA form, the CDR3 reads TGTGCCAGCAGCTCTTCCGGGACCCAGTACTTC. This translates into CASSSSGTQYF.

The chain links TRBV2 to TRBJ1-6; D possibly corresponds to TRBD1 (5 bases). The germline V gene encodes CDR1 SNHLY and CDR2 FYNNEI. The CDR3 is 16 amino acids. V dropped 3 bases and J dropped 5 bases, with 14 bases sitting between them. This chain's CDR3 is CASSEEAGGDNSPLHF. The CDR3 nucleotides read TGTGCCAGCAGTGAGGAGGCAGGAGGGGATAATTCACCCCTCCACTTT.

The CDR3 bases are TGTGCCAGCAGTTACAAGCAGTACTTC. Residues: CASSYKQYF. V is TRBV27 and J is TRBJ2-7; D is ambiguous. This CDR3 has 9 amino acids. CDR1 and CDR2 (germline): MNHEY, SMNVEV (reference sequence). V lost 4 bases to trimming and J lost 8 bases, with 3 bases between them.

This clone was detected a few times. V and J are TRBV4-2 and TRBJ1-1; D is possibly TRBD1 (5 bases). Germline CDR1 reads LGHNA; CDR2 reads YNFKEQ. The CDR3 sequence is 15 residues long. V was shortened by 0 bases and J by 5 bases, with 13 bases between the two germline ends. Here the CDR3 reads CASSQDIQGRTEAFF. The CDR3 nucleotides read TGTGCCAGCAGCCAAGATATTCAGGGTAGGACTGAAGCTTTCTTT.

This clone has only a few counts. V and J are TRBV11-2 and TRBJ2-1; 9 bases line up with TRBD2. Germline CDR1 and CDR2: SGHAT and FQNNGV. The CDR3 is made up of 15 amino acids. V gave up 1 base and J gave up 6 bases; unmatched junction bases: 4. The CDR3 bases are TGTGCCAGCAGCTTAGGGGGCGGGAGGGGCAATGAGCAGTTCTTC. The encoded protein is CASSLGGGRGNEQFF.

This chain links TRBV14 with TRBJ2-5; D not resolved. The CDR3 extends over 14 amino acids. Trimming removed 1 base at V and 2 bases at J, with 8 bases between. Germline V lookup: CDR1 SGHDN, CDR2 FVKESK. Here the CDR3 DNA reads TGTGCCAGCAGCCAAGCGTTCCATCAAGAGACCCAGTACTTC. Protein product: CASSQAFHQETQYF.

J is TRBJ2-1 and V is TRBV2; 7 nucleotides align to TRBD2. The germline V gene has CDR1 SNHLY and CDR2 FYNNEI. Losses at the gene ends were 9 bases for V and 2 bases for J; bases not matched to a gene: 19. The CDR3 sequence is 18 residues long. The CDR3: CARHPIHLAAPPYNEQFF. In nucleotides, the CDR3 is TGTGCCAGACACCCCATTCATCTAGCGGCCCCACCCTACAATGAGCAGTTCTTC.

This clone was observed a few times. The J gene is TRBJ1-1, the V gene TRBV11-2; D gene uncertain. Germline V CDR1 and CDR2: SGHAT, FQNNGV. V lost 10 bases and J lost 5, with 11 bases in between. The CDR3 is 11 amino acids. This CDR3 is CATWIGTEAFF. The CDR3 DNA reads as TGTGCCACCTGGATAGGGACTGAAGCTTTCTTT.

The CDR3 loop is CASSFWMNTEAFF. Written as DNA, the CDR3 is TGTGCCAGCAGCTTCTGGATGAACACTGAAGCTTTCTTT. V is TRBV5-8 and J is TRBJ1-1; no clear D. This CDR3 has 13 amino acids. The germline CDR1 and CDR2 sequences are SGHTS and YDEGEE. Trimming left V 2 bases short and J 0 bases short, with 5 bases between.

V usage is TRBV9 and J usage is TRBJ2-1; D is unresolved. Between the trimmed V and J ends, which lost 0 bases and 7 bases, there was a span of 11 bases. CDR3 length equals 14 residues. Germline V gene lookup returns CDR1 SGDLS and CDR2 YYNGEE. In DNA form, the CDR3 reads TGTGCCAGCAGCGTAGCGGGTCAGGTGAATGAGCAGTTCTTC. This translates into CASSVAGQVNEQFF.

The chain has TRBV19 and TRBJ2-1; 8 bases are shared with TRBD2. Germline CDR1 reads LNHDA; CDR2 reads SQIVND (reference sequence). This CDR3 spans 17 amino acids. V dropped 1 base and J dropped 0; count of bases not matched to a gene: 5. The CDR3 nucleotides read TGTGCCAGTAGTATAGCTAGCGGGCTGAGCTCCTACAATGAGCAGTTCTTC. Translated: CASSIASGLSSYNEQFF. Full variable domain (remainder filled in from reference TRBV19 and TRBJ2-1): DGGITQSPKYLFRKEGQNVTLSCEQNLNHDAMYWYRQDPGQGLRLIYYSQIVNDFQKGDIAEGYSVSREKKESFPLTVTSAQKNPTAFYLCASSIASGLSSYNEQFFGPGTRLTVL.

The rearrangement links TRBV14 to TRBJ2-3; tentatively, D is TRBD2 (6 bases). The V and J ends lost 1 base and 6 bases respectively, with 14 bases between them. The germline V gene has CDR1 SGHDN and CDR2 FVKESK. This CDR3 is 15 amino acids long. The CDR3 is CASSQGRAAWDTQYF. The CDR3 nucleotides read TGTGCCAGCAGCCAAGGGAGGGCGGCGTGGGATACGCAGTATTTT.

This clone was seen a few times. V gene TRBV7-9 combines with J gene TRBJ2-7, with TRBD2 matching over 12 bases. This CDR3 comprises 15 residues. The V and J ends lost 5 bases and 3 bases, in that order; junction bases with no gene match: 5. Germline V gene data show CDR1 as SEHNR and CDR2 as FQNEAQ (reference sequence). The CDR3 nucleotides read TGTGCCAGCAGCCCAAGGACTAGCGGGAACTACGAGCAGTACTTC. This encodes CASSPRTSGNYEQYF.

J is TRBJ2-2 and V is TRBV4-1; D gene unclear. CDR3 size: 17 residues. Germline V gene lookup returns CDR1 MGHRA and CDR2 YSYEKL. V was clipped by 3 bases and J by 0 bases, with 14 bases between them. The CDR3 region is CASSHRAGRANTGELFF. The CDR3 nucleotides are TGCGCCAGCAGCCATAGGGCTGGAAGAGCGAACACCGGGGAGCTGTTTTTT.